Reported below is one T cell receptor beta chain. The target of this receptor is not known. Within one base of it there is no much larger clone, and no base qualities were kept. This sample is part of a study of cytomegalovirus exposure and HLA in healthy donors (TCRdb year 2017). For the study in its entirety: In an earlier analysis of roughly 500 of the donors, 276 Gb of sequence data and 90 million to 120 million unique TCR beta sequences from approximately 180 million T cells were reported. To predict cytomegalovirus infection status, the study combined high-throughput TCR immunosequencing, statistical association of individual TCRs with disease status, and machine learning. Alongside the repertoire data, information on donor age, sex, ethnicity and CMV serostatus was compiled. The number of typed donors differed by locus: 629-630 for A, B, C, DRB1 and DQB1; about 520 for DQA1; over 600 for DPA1; and 400 to 480 for DPB1. The later analysis used no new phenotypic data to find candidate immune exposures, relying instead on TCR beta sequences and their occurrence across donors. The aim of the study was to test whether cataloging public T cell receptors could identify signatures of past pathogen exposure. Among 300 to 500 genotyped donors of the cohort, an average of approximately 200,000 unique TCR beta nucleotide sequences was sequenced per donor, of which 15% to 20% were non-productive. Of the 300 to 500 genotyped donors, over 80% were placed in the genetic ancestry cluster associated with self-reported Caucasian donors. About 330 gigabases of sequencing data and 75 million to 85 million unique TCR sequences made up an early release that covered approximately 700 HLA-typed donors. Both class I and class II loci were covered by HLA typing, at four-digit resolution. Four to six DR-DQ haplotypes were handled as single units for association and clustering, since linkage in the cohort was strong. In a later genetic analysis, genome-wide SNP genotypes for 398 of the 666 donors were used, and that subset was treated as a discovery cohort. Using immunosequencing, the study profiled T cell repertoires from fewer than 850 subjects and related those repertoires to cytomegalovirus serostatus. All discovery cohort repertoires had been generated using a single sequencing platform. An earlier analysis of 500 to 750 of the donors applied high-throughput TCR beta sequencing to assess whether each TCR beta V gene segment acted as functional or pseudogenic. In addition to the first cohort of approximately 650 subjects, a separate validation cohort of 100 to 150 different subjects was used. To study patterns of TCR occurrence, a later analysis re-analyzed previously published TCR beta repertoires from around 670 donors and added high-resolution HLA genotyping.

CDR1 is given as SNHLY and CDR2 as FYNNEI, both from the germline V gene. The CDR3, cysteine through phenylalanine, is 14 amino acids long. CDR3 DNA is the only sequence kept; it has 42 bases, read in frame from the first base. The V and J ends are trimmed by 6 bases and 0 bases, leaving 8 bases between them. Libraries were made using the immunoSEQ multiplex PCR assay. For the multiplex PCR, a mixture combining 60 forward primers for TCR Vbeta segments and 13 reverse primers for TCR Jbeta segments was used. Amplification of the CDR3 region of rearranged TCR beta genes was performed with a multiplex PCR assay on genomic DNA. On the Illumina HiSeq System, the amplified TCR beta libraries were sequenced as 87-base-pair reads. As for the authors' bioinformatics: In a later analysis, about 80 million unique TCR beta chains were counted across the 650 to 700 repertoires, and roughly 9.9 million of these chains were shared by at least two donors. To remove PCR and sequencing errors, raw reads were error-corrected and collapsed into unique sequences using a nearest-neighbor algorithm that merged closely related sequences. Alignment of CDR3 sequences to IMGT reference sequences was used to assign V, D and J gene segments. For a sequence to be retained, at least a six-nucleotide match to both a V gene segment and a J gene segment was required. Rearrangements were classified as productive when the CDR3 lacked stop codons and remained in frame with V and J, and all other rearrangements were classified as non-productive. CDR3 was defined by IMGT convention, running from the second conserved V-encoded cysteine to the conserved J-encoded phenylalanine. The earlier analysis of 587 of the donors excluded sequences that lacked an unambiguous match to a single V gene segment. In an earlier analysis of roughly 600 of the donors, a V segment was called functional when productive rearrangements were above 56.7%, and segregating when the standard deviation between donors exceeded 5%. A statistical classification framework was developed to diagnose cytomegalovirus status using the catalog of TCR beta chain sequences. V and J gene assignment, in a later analysis, came from comparing TCR nucleotide sequences with IMGT/GENE-DB human TR gene sequences. A later analysis assigned CDR3 sequences and most-parsimonious VDJ recombination scenarios with the TCRdist pipeline. In a later analysis, each TCR beta chain was defined by its CDR3 amino acid sequence together with its V-gene family, and reads lacking a unique V-gene family were excluded. A later analysis removed over 500 highly shared, low-generation-probability nucleotide sequences to deal with suspected cross-contamination and a sequencing artifact. In a later analysis, a clonal expansion index was calculated for each public chain from normalized within-repertoire ranks of inferred template counts. In a later analysis, generation probabilities were computed with a VDJ recombination model fitted to out-of-frame rearrangements, and the resulting probabilities were checked against IGoR. In a later analysis, hypergeometric tests were used to score TCR-TCR, TCR-HLA and TCR-CMV co-occurrence, with a repertoire-size bias correction applied to TCR pairs. To estimate false discovery rates, a later analysis permuted the HLA or CMV assignments 20 times. In a later analysis, co-occurring TCRs were grouped using DBSCAN, with TCRdist sequence similarity added in when clustering inside HLA-allele-positive subsets. Repertoires with fewer than 30,000 or more than 120,000 public chains, plus five repertoires with anomalous nucleotide sharing, were excluded from co-occurrence clustering. This is the immuneACCESS table as TCRdb keeps it, with only in-frame sequences that have V and J called. A part of the clones is gone; compared with another copy, unresolved V genes explain less than half, and the rest is unexplained. V and J calls and clone size are copied from that table; D and trimming were computed from the DNA. The sample includes 95,000 to 100,000 clones, with roughly 80% observed a single time. The ten largest clones take up approximately 2% of the sample.

In total, about 650 healthy bone marrow donors made up the cohort. At the time of sampling, every cohort member was nominally healthy, though immune exposures that went unrecorded were likely present. The donor was CMV seronegative and was included in the group of about 400 seronegative cohort members. Each donor provided a peripheral blood sample, and peripheral blood mononuclear cells were used for TCR beta sequencing. Genomic DNA extraction from the blood cell samples was performed with the Qiagen DNeasy Blood Extraction Kit. The paper's findings and limits, for the study overall: Roughly uniform sequencing depth across donors was assumed in presence/absence analyses, although this assumption may not hold. While some public TCRs were present in many individuals, most TCR sequences turned up only very rarely across donors. In this cohort, only TCR beta chains were sequenced, and detectable features were limited by the absence of alpha or paired-chain data. HLA typing was unavailable for some donors at each locus, so association tests used only the typed subset. Because the 87-base-pair reads could not distinguish some IMGT-functional V segments, including TRBV6-2 and TRBV6-3, those segments were excluded. In the study, around 160 TCR beta chains were listed as associated with cytomegalovirus. At a false discovery rate of 0.05, a later analysis linked about 16,000 TCR beta sequences to specific HLA alleles. A later analysis reported that several top co-occurrence clusters appeared linked to parvovirus B19, influenza, CMV and Epstein-Barr virus. A further reported finding was that TCR beta sequences accurately predicted the HLA-A and HLA-B alleles for most subjects in the first cohort. The classifier was reported to diagnose cytomegalovirus status with high specificity and sensitivity in both the original cohort and the validation cohort. When HLA alleles, especially DR and DQ, strongly co-occurred, TCR associations were difficult to assign to individual alleles. According to a later genetic analysis, donors in an Asian-associated ancestry cluster had fewer N-insertions in productive TCRs than the approximately 630-donor mean. A cluster of highly shared sequence variants was judged likely to be a technical artifact of the sequencing pipeline. In vitro tests confirmed that a few of the cytomegalovirus-associated TCR beta chains recognize cytomegalovirus antigens. A later analysis found that most CMV-associated TCR beta chains appeared HLA-restricted, with HLA associations seemingly driven largely by CMV exposure. The authors suggested that the approach could potentially be extended to other disease states and immunological phenotypes. A later genetic analysis associated a missense DCLRE1C variant with V-gene and J-gene trimming of TCR beta chains, and an independent cohort replicated the association. Compared with equally common non-associated chains, HLA-associated TCR beta chains in a later analysis were more clonally expanded and had lower generation probabilities. In a later analysis, the rate of TCR association differed among HLA loci, with DRB1 alleles having the most associated TCRs and HLA-C alleles having the fewest. Because counts were too low, more than 15 rarely observed V segments, including chromosome 9 orphons, were excluded from the earlier analysis of around 640 of the donors. Correlated functional status among segregating V segments might be attributable to linkage disequilibrium, but an unknown experimental factor could not be ruled out. The only immune exposure information available for the cohort was CMV serostatus. An earlier analysis of approximately 590 of the donors showed that most TCR beta V segments appeared in productive rearrangements either about 87% or about 30% of the time, which broadly matched IMGT annotations.

Source material: PBMCs. The sequence was collected from a middle-aged man in good health and CMV-seronegative. Recombination connected TRBV2 to TRBJ2-2; a weak D assignment points to TRBD2 (5 bases agree). Here the CDR3 is given as CASRLGSNTGELFF. Read as DNA, the sequence is TGTGCCAGCAGACTAGGGTCGAACACCGGGGAGCTGTTTTTT.